This T cell receptor (beta chain) is drawn from a study of human T cells and chemical hapten exposure. The study's library attached unique molecular identifiers to single cDNA molecules. TCRdb re-derived calls from the RACE reads in MiXCR, one entry per CDR3 protein. The sample includes 50,000 to 65,000 distinct CDR3 sequences, roughly 9.5% of them seen just once. Trimming stripped 6 bases from V and 5 bases from J, with 8 bases between. The V gene's germline CDR1 is MNHEY and CDR2 SMNVEV (reference sequence). This CDR3 is built from 13 residues. Noted time point: patch test 3, about 24 weeks after DPC sensitization. Documented treatment: therapeutic diphenylcyclopropenone sensitization with weekly scalp DPC. This clonotype was detected a few times.

The chain employs TRBV27 and TRBJ1-6; the D is unclear. This TCR derives from a woman aged 40 to 50 with alopecia areata. Some clones in this sample may be carry-over from other donors' samples. Specimen: whole blood, collected in connection with sensitization to the hapten diphenylcyclopropenone (DPC). CDR3 loop: CASRGYDNSPLHF. In DNA form, the CDR3 reads TGTGCCAGCAGGGGGTATGATAATTCACCCCTCCACTTT.